These 21 T cell receptor beta chains were all obtained from the same sample, sequenced in a study of blood T cell repertoires in COVID-19. The table came from immunoSEQ multiplex PCR; TCRdb's copy has only in-frame clones and leaves some out. Of over 250,000 clones in the sample, 83% were seen once. The sequencing input was peripheral blood. Receptors originate from a woman aged 45 to 65 who had recovered from COVID-19.

This clone was recorded many times. The chain is built from TRBV27 and TRBJ1-5, with D uncertain. Germline V gene lookup returns CDR1 MNHEY and CDR2 SMNVEV (reference sequence). The V gene lost 3 bases and the J gene lost 4 bases, with 16 bases spanning the gap. The CDR3 runs 16 residues. CDR3 DNA sequence: TGTGCCAGCAGTTTTGGTTCACTAGGAGGTAATCAGCCCCAGCATTTT. Protein: CASSFGSLGGNQPQHF.

V is TRBV5-1 and J is TRBJ2-7; maybe TRBD2 (6 bases). CDR1 is SGHRS and CDR2 is YFSETQ in the germline V gene. V was pared by 0 bases and J by 5 bases, with 12 bases between. The CDR3 is made up of 14 amino acids. Here the CDR3 reads CASSLEPRGNEQYF. As DNA, the CDR3 is TGCGCCAGCAGCTTGGAGCCCCGGGGGAACGAGCAGTACTTC.

Of note for this clone: One base away lies a much larger clone, so this may be a sequencing read error. Other DNA sequences in the same sample also yield this CDR3. In DNA form, the CDR3 reads TGTGCCAGCAGGGCTAGCGTGAGCTCCTACGAGCAGTACTTC. Translation: CASRASVSSYEQYF. This chain uses TRBV27 with TRBJ2-7; tentative D call: TRBD2 (6 bases). Germline-derived CDR1 and CDR2 are MNHEY and SMNVEV (reference sequence). This CDR3 spans 14 amino acids. Deletions cut 6 bases from V and 0 bases from J, with 12 bases between.

The rearrangement uses TRBV5-1 and TRBJ1-5; 8 positions agree with TRBD1. This CDR3 spans 16 amino acids. Germline V gives CDR1 SGHRS, CDR2 YFSETQ. With V trimmed by 0 bases and J by 4 bases, 6 bases remained unmatched. CDR3 in amino acids: CASSLGGRGQNQPQHF. CDR3 DNA: TGCGCCAGCAGCTTGGGGGGCAGGGGGCAAAATCAGCCCCAGCATTTT.

This clone was counted once. The chain couples TRBV9 to TRBJ2-5; the match to TRBD1 covers 8 bases. The V segment lost 0 bases and the J segment 5 bases; nucleotides outside the gene matches: 12. The CDR3 length is 17 residues. Germline V lookup: CDR1 SGDLS, CDR2 YYNGEE. CDR3 sequence: CASSVGPGQVKAETQYF. CDR3 coding DNA: TGTGCCAGCAGCGTAGGGCCGGGACAGGTGAAGGCGGAGACCCAGTACTTC.

The rearrangement uses TRBV2 and TRBJ2-4; D possibly corresponds to TRBD2 (5 bases). The CDR3 spans 16 residues. Germline V gene lookup returns CDR1 SNHLY and CDR2 FYNNEI. V lost 6 bases, J lost 9 bases, and 24 bases lay in between. CDR3 DNA: TGTGCCAGCAGAGAGCCGGGGTATCGGAGTCACTCCATTCAGTACTTC. It yields the protein CASREPGYRSHSIQYF.

The CDR3 DNA is TGCGCCAGCAGCCAACAGTACAGGGATTATAGCAATCAGCCCCAGCATTTT. Translation: CASSQQYRDYSNQPQHF. This sequence joins TRBV4-3 and TRBJ1-5; D may be TRBD1 (6 bases). The CDR3 has 17 amino acids. Germline V gives CDR1 LGHNA, CDR2 YSLEER. Trimming pared 2 bases from V and 0 bases from J, leaving 14 bases between.

CDR3 nucleotide sequence: TGTGCCACCAGCAGAGAATATGGGACAGGGGGTGAAAAACTGTTTTTT. It is translated as CATSREYGTGGEKLFF. The chain combines TRBV15 with TRBJ1-4; 11 nucleotides match TRBD1. CDR1 LNHNV and CDR2 YYDKDF come from the germline V gene (reference sequence). V dropped 0 bases and J dropped 7; count of bases not matched to a gene: 4. This CDR3 has 16 amino acids.

The chain employs TRBV27 and TRBJ2-3; 8 nucleotides agree with TRBD2. Germline V gene sequence: CDR1 MNHEY, CDR2 SMNVEV (reference sequence). The ends lost 4 bases at V and 6 bases at J; junction bases unmatched: 12. CDR3 size: 16 residues. The DNA for the CDR3 is TGTGCCAGCAGTTACCGGACTAGCTTGGGAATGGATACGCAGTATTTT. Amino acid sequence: CASSYRTSLGMDTQYF.

The chain has TRBV28 and TRBJ2-2; TRBD1 matches 8 bases. V was pared by 5 bases and J by 8 bases, with 16 bases of the junction left unmatched. Germline V gene data show CDR1 as MDHEN and CDR2 as SYDVKM. This CDR3 has 17 amino acids. CDR3 sequence reads: CASSTHPGGARAGELFF. In DNA form, the CDR3 reads TGTGCCAGCAGTACCCACCCAGGGGGCGCAAGGGCTGGGGAGCTGTTTTTT.

The chain links TRBV2 to TRBJ2-6; D is possibly TRBD2 (5 bases). V was trimmed by 3 bases and J by 4 bases, leaving 10 bases between them. The V gene's germline CDR1 is SNHLY and CDR2 FYNNEI. This CDR3 spans 15 amino acids. The CDR3 region is CASSEGRGGANVLTF. DNA for the CDR3: TGTGCCAGCAGTGAGGGGAGAGGAGGGGCCAACGTCCTGACTTTC. The full variable domain, completed using reference TRBV2 and TRBJ2-6, is EPEVTQTPSHQVTQMGQEVILRCVPISNHLYFYWYRQILGQKVEFLVSFYNNEISEKSEIFDDQFSVERPDGSNFTLKIRSTKLEDSAMYFCASSEGRGGANVLTFGAGSRLTVL.

CDR3 DNA sequence: TGTGCCAGCAGCCGACTTAAAGAGCAGTTCTTC. Translating gives CASSRLKEQFF. The J gene is TRBJ2-1, the V gene TRBV3-1 (or the pseudogene TRBV3-2); D ambiguous. Trimming removed 4 bases at V and 10 bases at J, with 8 bases between. Germline V gene data show CDR1 as LGHDT and CDR2 as YNNKEL (reference sequence). CDR3 length: 11 amino acids.

This rearrangement joins TRBV5-1 to TRBJ2-3, with a tentative D call TRBD2 (5 bases). The V end was cut by 4 bases, the J end by 2 bases, with 17 bases between. CDR1 is SGHRS, CDR2 YFSETQ, per germline. The CDR3 loop spans 16 amino acids. The CDR3 nucleotides are TGCGCCAGCAGCCCGGGCAGAGGGAGTCTCACAGATACGCAGTATTTT. It codes for CASSPGRGSLTDTQYF.

This clone was seen ten or more times. The chain employs TRBV21-1 and TRBJ2-3; the table assigns TRBD1, which was not confirmed against the DNA. TRBV21-1 corresponds to a pseudogene. The CDR3 is 19 amino acids. The CDR3 DNA reads as TGTGCCAGCAGCAAAGCCTGGGACAGCCGCCGGAGTGGCACAGATACGCAGTATTTT. It encodes CASSKAWDSRRSGTDTQYF.

V gene TRBV28 combines with J gene TRBJ1-6, with D unclear. Germline V gene sequence: CDR1 MDHEN, CDR2 SYDVKM. Trimming removed 4 bases from V and 6 bases from J, with 13 bases in between. The CDR3 length is 15 residues. The CDR3 protein is CASSSFGRSNSPLHF. The CDR3 DNA reads as TGTGCCAGCAGTTCTTTCGGGAGGAGTAATTCACCCCTCCACTTT.

The chain recombines TRBV4-3 with TRBJ2-7; no definite D call. Germline V gene data show CDR1 as LGHNA and CDR2 as YSLEER. The CDR3 has 16 amino acids. Trimming removed 1 base from V and 1 base from J, with 14 bases in between. The CDR3 nucleotides are TGCGCCAGCAGCCAAGGTCGGAATCTGAGGTCCTACGAGCAGTACTTC. This codes for CASSQGRNLRSYEQYF.

This clone has only one observation. This sequence joins TRBV11-2 and TRBJ2-3; tentative D call: TRBD2 (5 bases). The CDR3 covers 16 residues. V lost 5 bases and J 0 bases, leaving 15 bases between the germline ends. Germline V gene sequence: CDR1 SGHAT, CDR2 FQNNGV. DNA of the CDR3: TGTGCCAGCAGCCCTACTAGGCATGCTAGCACAGATACGCAGTATTTT. It yields the protein CASSPTRHASTDTQYF. The complete variable domain, with remaining parts taken from reference TRBV11-2 and TRBJ2-3, reads EAGVAQSPRYKIIEKRQSVAFWCNPISGHATLYWYQQILGQGPKLLIQFQNNGVVDDSQLPKDRFSAERLKGVDSTLKIQPAKLEDSAVYLCASSPTRHASTDTQYFGPGTRLTVL.

This chain connects TRBV9 to TRBJ1-5; D may be TRBD1 (5 bases). Germline CDR1 reads SGDLS; CDR2 reads YYNGEE. This CDR3 has 15 amino acids. Trimming pared 0 bases from V and 7 bases from J, leaving 14 bases between. The CDR3 loop reads CASSVEGRDGQPQHF. The CDR3 DNA is TGTGCCAGCAGCGTAGAGGGCAGGGATGGGCAGCCCCAGCATTTT.

The J gene is TRBJ2-7, the V gene TRBV29-1, with D possibly being TRBD1 (5 bases). Between the trimmed V and J ends, which lost 6 bases and 4 bases, there was a span of 16 bases. The CDR3 sequence is 13 residues long. Germline V gene lookup returns CDR1 SQVTM and CDR2 ANQGSEA. The CDR3 DNA follows: TGCAGCGTCTCGGCAGGGATTATGTACGAGCAGTACTTC. Translation: CSVSAGIMYEQYF.

The rearrangement uses TRBV19 and TRBJ1-5, with D maybe TRBD1 (6 bases). Per germline, CDR1 LNHDA and CDR2 SQIVND (reference sequence). The germline V and J ends were trimmed by 0 bases and 2 bases, with 11 bases remaining between them. This CDR3 is built from 16 residues. Written as DNA, the CDR3 is TGTGCCAGTAGTATAGACGGGGGGCGCGGCAATCAGCCCCAGCATTTT. It encodes CASSIDGGRGNQPQHF. Filled out from reference TRBV19 and TRBJ1-5, the complete variable domain reads DGGITQSPKYLFRKEGQNVTLSCEQNLNHDAMYWYRQDPGQGLRLIYYSQIVNDFQKGDIAEGYSVSREKKESFPLTVTSAQKNPTAFYLCASSIDGGRGNQPQHFGDGTRLSIL.

This clone was detected only once. The rearrangement joins TRBV7-6 to TRBJ1-1, with D tentatively TRBD1 (5 bases). The CDR3 has 15 amino acids. V lost 1 base to trimming and J lost 6 bases, with 15 bases between them. In germline, CDR1 is SGHVS, CDR2 FNYEAQ. The CDR3 region has the DNA TGTGCCAGCAGCTTAGGTGTAGGCTCGGGGGCTGAAGCTTTCTTT. Translating it yields CASSLGVGSGAEAFF.